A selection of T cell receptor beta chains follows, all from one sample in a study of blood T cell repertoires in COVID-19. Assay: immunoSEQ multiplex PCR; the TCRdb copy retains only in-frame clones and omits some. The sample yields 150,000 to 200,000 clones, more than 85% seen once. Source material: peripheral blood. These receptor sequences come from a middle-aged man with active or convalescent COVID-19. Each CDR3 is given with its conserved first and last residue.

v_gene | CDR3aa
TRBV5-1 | CASRLEGAGSNEQFF
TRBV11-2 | CASVGTRVPYEQYF
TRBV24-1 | CATSDWGDGGQAFF
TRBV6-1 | CASSEAPGSNSPLHF
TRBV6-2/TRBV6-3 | CASSLVPTGGHGYTF
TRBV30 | CAWSTGLGLGYTF
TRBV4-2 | CASSQEFLAGSYEQYF
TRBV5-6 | CASSPQWPGGGYTF
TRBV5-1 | CASSLPGQVYNEQFF
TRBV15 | CATSRDRWGQADRNVLTF
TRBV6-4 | CASSPTGGHQPQHF
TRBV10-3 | CAISHGRGLMNTEAFF
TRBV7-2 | CASSLDGTGHYEQYF
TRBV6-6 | CASSYYTGANTEAFF
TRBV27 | CASSFRGDQPQHF
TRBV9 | CASSAGHLDPFVTGELFF
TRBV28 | CASSPQGSTNYGYTF
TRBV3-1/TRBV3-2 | CASSLPLAGENTGELFF
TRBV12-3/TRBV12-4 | CASSPFQETQYF
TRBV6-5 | CASSYTYSSDTQYF